This TCR beta chain stems from a study of T cell responses to AZD1222 COVID-19 vaccine. Remarks on this clone: Its specificity is unknown.

Clones were sequenced by immunoSEQ multiplex PCR, and TCRdb holds only the in-frame ones, with some missing. The sample lists 100,000 to 150,000 clones; 89% were seen once. Study-level results: When two AZD1222 doses had been given, Spike-specific TCR breadth and depth rose. Only a handful of AZD1222 recipients were seropositive at baseline. White British ancestry dominated among donors, who included more females, and clonal diversity was possibly underestimated. In the spike-specific TCR repertoire, nearly half reportedly target unmutated variant regions.

This CDR3 contains 12 residues. The V and J ends lost 10 bases and 7 bases, in that order; junction bases with no gene match: 7. Germline loops: CDR1 MNHEY, CDR2 SMNVEV (reference sequence). The sequencing here drew on peripheral blood, taken on day 0 of AZD1222 vaccination. The TCR was taken from an adult in good health. The chain links TRBV27 to TRBJ1-2; TRBD1 agrees at 9 bases. CDR3 sequence: CATRNRGLGYTF. CDR3 nucleotide sequence: TGTGCCACCAGAAACAGGGGGCTTGGCTACACCTTC.